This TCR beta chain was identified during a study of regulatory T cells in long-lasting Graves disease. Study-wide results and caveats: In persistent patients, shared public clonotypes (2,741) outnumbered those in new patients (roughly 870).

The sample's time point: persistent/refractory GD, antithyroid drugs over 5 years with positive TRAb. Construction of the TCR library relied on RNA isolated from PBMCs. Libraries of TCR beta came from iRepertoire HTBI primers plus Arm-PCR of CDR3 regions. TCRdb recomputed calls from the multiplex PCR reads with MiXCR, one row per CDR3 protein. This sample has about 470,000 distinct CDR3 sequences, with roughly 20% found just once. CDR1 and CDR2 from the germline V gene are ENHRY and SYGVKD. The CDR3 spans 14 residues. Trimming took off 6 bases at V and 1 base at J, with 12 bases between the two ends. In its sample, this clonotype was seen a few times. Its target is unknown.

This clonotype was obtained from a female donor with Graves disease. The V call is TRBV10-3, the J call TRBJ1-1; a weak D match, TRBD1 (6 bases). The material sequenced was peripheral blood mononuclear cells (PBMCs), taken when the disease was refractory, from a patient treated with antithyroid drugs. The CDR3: CAISLRGTNTEAFF. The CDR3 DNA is TGTGCCATCAGCCTGAGGGGGACGAACACTGAAGCTTTCTTT.